This T cell receptor (beta chain) was profiled in a study of cytomegalovirus exposure and HLA in healthy donors. Broader study findings: There were reportedly fewer N-insertions in an Asian-associated ancestry cluster than the roughly 670-donor mean, in a later analysis.

The PCR ran on 60 Vbeta and 13 Jbeta primers. TCRdb keeps only in-frame clones here, not all; method: immunoSEQ multiplex PCR. The sample contains under 110,000 clones, around 82% of which appear only once. As for this clone: Its specificity is not known.

The sequence was collected from a man between 50 and 59 years old in good health and CMV-seronegative. The sample comprised PBMCs.

The CDR3 sequence: CASSRSSYNEQFF. The CDR3, as DNA: TGTGCCAGCAGCCGGAGCTCCTACAATGAGCAGTTCTTC. The chain carries TRBV6-5 and TRBJ2-1; D gene ambiguous. The CDR3 runs 13 residues. Germline V gene data show CDR1 as MNHEY and CDR2 as SVGAGI. Trimming removed 6 bases at V and 0 bases at J, with 6 bases between.